The text below deals with one T cell receptor (beta chain). The CDR3 loop spans 17 amino acids. Germline V gene lookup returns CDR1 LNHDA and CDR2 SQIVND (reference sequence). V was trimmed by 1 base and J by 3 bases, leaving 18 bases between them. The sample belongs to a study of control samples from healthy donors and cancer patients. The data were produced by immunoSEQ multiplex PCR, yet TCRdb's version contains in-frame clones alone and is incomplete. This table holds 45,000 to 60,000 clones, less than 95% found once. This chain links TRBV19 with TRBJ1-2; possible D gene TRBD1, 5 bases. This clonotype was sampled from a man aged 25 to 40 in good health. What was sequenced was blood. CDR3 sequence: CASSIVRFEGHDYGYTF. In nucleotides, the CDR3 is TGTGCCAGTAGTATAGTGCGGTTTGAAGGACACGACTATGGCTACACCTTC.